The table lists the clone carrying this TCR beta chain with a few counts. TCRdb's copy holds only in-frame clones and misses some; the assay was immunoSEQ multiplex PCR. The repertoire holds about 40,000 clones, with 80% to 90% as singletons. CDR3 length: 17 amino acids. Germline CDR1 and CDR2: SNHLY and FYNNEI. Losses at the gene ends were 5 bases for V and 5 bases for J; bases not matched to a gene: 10. The sample is drawn from a study of T cell changes during pregnancy in multiple sclerosis. V is TRBV2 and J is TRBJ2-5; 14 bases align to TRBD2. The TCR originated in a female donor with multiple sclerosis, enrolled in a pregnancy study. The material was CD4+ T cells from peripheral blood mononuclear cells, obtained in the first trimester of pregnancy. DNA for the CDR3: TGTGCCAGCAGTCGACGGACTAGCGGGGGGCCCGGGGAGACCCAGTACTTC. It translates to CASSRRTSGGPGETQYF. The full variable domain, in which reference TRBV2 and TRBJ2-5 provide the parts outside the CDR3, is EPEVTQTPSHQVTQMGQEVILRCVPISNHLYFYWYRQILGQKVEFLVSFYNNEISEKSEIFDDQFSVERPDGSNFTLKIRSTKLEDSAMYFCASSRRTSGGPGETQYFGPGTRLLVL.